This T cell receptor (beta chain) came from a study of persistence of HIV-infected CD4 T cells. At the level of the study: A larger, less memory-rich fraction responded to anti-CD3/anti-CD28 beads than to antigen.

V dropped 5 bases and J dropped 3 bases, with 12 bases sitting between them. This CDR3 is built from 13 residues. Germline loops: CDR1 SGHNT, CDR2 YYREEE (reference sequence). General study points: Degenerate expanded CDR3beta sequences were enriched among CMV- and Gag-responding cells.

Nonspecific anti-CD3/anti-CD28 bead stimulation represents the broad CD4+ T cell repertoire. Sorting selected CD4+ T cells upregulating both CD40 ligand and CD69. CD8+ T cells were removed from PBMCs prior to stimulation. This was the immunoSEQ version 4 assay in survey mode. Method: immunoSEQ multiplex PCR; TCRdb's copy keeps in-frame clones and lacks some. The table includes 35,000 to 40,000 clones, approximately 90% detected once. A note on this clone: Its antigen is not identified.

The chain joins TRBV5-4 to TRBJ2-7, with a weak D call TRBD2 (6 bases). The receptor was derived from an adult man with HIV who was CMV-seropositive. This sample comprised CD4+ T cells sorted from PBMCs after approximately 20-hour stimulation, obtained from a patient who received antiretroviral therapy. CDR3 residues: CASRYWDFYEQYF. Here the CDR3 DNA reads TGTGCCAGCAGATATTGGGACTTCTACGAGCAGTACTTC.